The clone carrying this TCR beta chain was observed once. No antigen is known for it. This record belongs to a study of shared clonotypes between healthy human individuals. Across the study: Donors had three CD4 naive, three CD4 memory, two CD8 naive and one CD8 memory plate apiece.

Sequencing was performed with immunoSEQ multiplex PCR; in TCRdb, only in-frame clones are kept and a portion is missing. The table lists about 1 million clones, more than 65% of them singletons. This CDR3 is built from 14 residues. Germline lookup yields CDR1 SGDLS and CDR2 YYNGEE. V lost 3 bases, J lost 4 bases, and 6 bases stayed unmatched. Regarding the study as a whole: Among donors, sharing of clonotypes was expected to be affected by sequencing depth.

What was sequenced was memory CD4+ T cells sorted from blood. The subset: CD45RA-negative fraction. The chain is built from TRBV9 and TRBJ1-2, with 7 bases matching TRBD1. This clonotype originated in a man aged 18 to 29 in good health. Written as DNA, the CDR3 is TGTGCCAGCAGCGCAGTACAGGGGAGCTATGGCTACACCTTC. It codes for CASSAVQGSYGYTF.